A selection of T cell receptor beta chains follows, all from one sample in a study of shared clonotypes between healthy human individuals. This table comes from immunoSEQ multiplex PCR, and its TCRdb copy is limited to in-frame clones, with some not included. The table records around 2,000,000 clones, about 95% of them present only once. The sample taken for sequencing was naive CD8+ T cells sorted from blood. These receptors were taken from a man aged 18-30 years in good health. The CDR3 runs from the conserved cysteine through the conserved F or W. A D gene is named only where the DNA matches it firmly. Size tells how often a clone was seen (once, few, many) or the class of an expanded clone, and some rows leave it out.

J gene: TRBJ1-4
D gene: TRBD1
V gene: TRBV4-3
clone size: .
CDR3 DNA: TGCGCCAGCAGCCCTCGGGACAGGGAGGATGAAAAACTGTTTTTT
CDR3 protein: CASSPRDREDEKLFF

J gene: TRBJ2-1
D gene: .
V gene: TRBV30
clone size: .
CDR3 DNA: TGTGCCTGGAGTGTACGGGACAATGAGCAGTTCTTC
CDR3 protein: CAWSVRDNEQFF

J gene: TRBJ2-5
D gene: TRBD1
V gene: TRBV5-6
clone size: .
CDR3 DNA: TGTGCCAGCAGCCAGACAGGGGGCCAGGAGACCCAGTACTTC
CDR3 protein: CASSQTGGQETQYF

J gene: TRBJ2-5
D gene: .
V gene: TRBV28
clone size: few
CDR3 DNA: TGTGCCAGCAGTCCCTCGAACAGAATCCAAGAGACCCAGTACTTC
CDR3 protein: CASSPSNRIQETQYF

J gene: TRBJ2-1
D gene: .
V gene: TRBV19
clone size: .
CDR3 DNA: TGTGCCAGTACCGAAGCGGAGGCGACTGAGCAGTTCTTC
CDR3 protein: CASTEAEATEQFF

J gene: TRBJ2-7
D gene: .
V gene: TRBV4-1
clone size: once
CDR3 DNA: TGCGCCAGCAGCCAAGATATGTCTGTGAGCTCCTACGAGCAGTACTTC
CDR3 protein: CASSQDMSVSSYEQYF

J gene: TRBJ1-2
D gene: .
V gene: TRBV6-5
clone size: .
CDR3 DNA: TGTGCCAGCAGTTACTACCAGGGGCAAGACTATGGCTACACCTTC
CDR3 protein: CASSYYQGQDYGYTF

J gene: TRBJ2-3
D gene: .
V gene: TRBV28
clone size: .
CDR3 DNA: TGTGCCAGCAGTGCTGCCTTGGACATACTCACAGATACGCAGTATTTT
CDR3 protein: CASSAALDILTDTQYF

J gene: TRBJ2-1
D gene: TRBD2
V gene: TRBV28
clone size: .
CDR3 DNA: TGTGCCAGCAGTGGCCTTAGGCGGGAGATTGCCGATGAGCAGTTCTTC
CDR3 protein: CASSGLRREIADEQFF

J gene: TRBJ2-1
D gene: .
V gene: TRBV29-1
clone size: .
CDR3 DNA: TGCAGCGTTATCAGTCCGAGAACCTCAATCGATGAGCAGTTCTTC
CDR3 protein: CSVISPRTSIDEQFF

J gene: TRBJ2-7
D gene: .
V gene: TRBV18
clone size: .
CDR3 DNA: TGTGCCAGCTCACCTCCGGAGGGCTACGAGCAGTACTTC
CDR3 protein: CASSPPEGYEQYF

J gene: TRBJ2-7
D gene: .
V gene: TRBV7-9
clone size: .
CDR3 DNA: TGTGCCAGCAGCTTAGCGGCGCAGGGCCCCTACGAGCAGTACTTC
CDR3 protein: CASSLAAQGPYEQYF

J gene: TRBJ2-7
D gene: TRBD1
V gene: TRBV5-4
clone size: once
CDR3 DNA: TGTGCCAGCAGTTTACCGGGACAGGGGTCTAGCGAGCAGTACTTC
CDR3 protein: CASSLPGQGSSEQYF

J gene: TRBJ1-1
D gene: TRBD1
V gene: TRBV29-1
clone size: .
CDR3 DNA: TGCAGCGTCCAAGGTCACAGGGGGGGCACTGAAGCTTTCTTT
CDR3 protein: CSVQGHRGGTEAFF

J gene: TRBJ2-3
D gene: TRBD2
V gene: TRBV11-2
clone size: .
CDR3 DNA: TGTGCCAGCAGCTGGGGGGGAGATACGCAGTATTTT
CDR3 protein: CASSWGGDTQYF

J gene: TRBJ1-2
D gene: .
V gene: TRBV2
clone size: once
CDR3 DNA: TGTGCCAGCAGTGAGGAGGGATGGTTAGGCTACACCTTC
CDR3 protein: CASSEEGWLGYTF

J gene: TRBJ1-1
D gene: .
V gene: TRBV19
clone size: .
CDR3 DNA: TGTGCCAGTGGACAGCCGAACACTGAAGCTTTCTTT
CDR3 protein: CASGQPNTEAFF

J gene: TRBJ2-7
D gene: .
V gene: TRBV10-3
clone size: .
CDR3 DNA: TGTGCCATCAGTGAGAGTACAGAGAGAGCCTACGAGCAGTACTTC
CDR3 protein: CAISESTERAYEQYF

J gene: TRBJ2-1
D gene: .
V gene: TRBV27
clone size: .
CDR3 DNA: TGTGCCAGCAGTATTAGCGGCTCCTACAATGAGCAGTTCTTC
CDR3 protein: CASSISGSYNEQFF

J gene: TRBJ2-2
D gene: TRBD2
V gene: TRBV29-1
clone size: .
CDR3 DNA: TGCAGCGGCGGAGCGGGAGGTCGCACCGGGGAGCTGTTTTTT
CDR3 protein: CSGGAGGRTGELFF

J gene: TRBJ2-7
D gene: .
V gene: TRBV9
clone size: .
CDR3 DNA: TGTGCCAGCAGCGCCGGAGGGTCCTACGAGCAGTACTTC
CDR3 protein: CASSAGGSYEQYF

J gene: TRBJ2-7
D gene: TRBD1
V gene: TRBV27
clone size: .
CDR3 DNA: TGTGCCACTCGACAGGGGTCCGAGCAGTACTTC
CDR3 protein: CATRQGSEQYF

J gene: TRBJ1-1
D gene: TRBD1
V gene: TRBV29-1
clone size: once
CDR3 DNA: TGCAGCGTTGTGGGACAGACCGCTGAAGCTTTCTTT
CDR3 protein: CSVVGQTAEAFF

J gene: TRBJ2-1
D gene: TRBD2
V gene: TRBV30
clone size: .
CDR3 DNA: TGTGCCTGGAGCCTATTCCCCCCTAGCGGGGGGGGGCGGATCAATGAGCAGTTCTTC
CDR3 protein: CAWSLFPPSGGGRINEQFF

J gene: TRBJ2-2
D gene: TRBD2
V gene: TRBV30
clone size: .
CDR3 DNA: TGTGCCTGGGTTTTTAGCGGGAGGATTCCCGGGGAGCTGTTTTTT
CDR3 protein: CAWVFSGRIPGELFF

J gene: TRBJ1-1
D gene: .
V gene: TRBV6-1
clone size: .
CDR3 DNA: TGTGCCAGCCGAGGGGCAGGGGTCACTGAAGCTTTCTTT
CDR3 protein: CASRGAGVTEAFF

J gene: TRBJ2-7
D gene: .
V gene: TRBV6-1
clone size: .
CDR3 DNA: TGTGCCAGCAGTGAGGACGGACCCGTGGAGCAGTACTTC
CDR3 protein: CASSEDGPVEQYF

J gene: TRBJ1-2
D gene: TRBD1
V gene: TRBV5-4
clone size: .
CDR3 DNA: TGTGCCAGCAGCTGGGGGGGACAGTTTAACTATGGCTACACCTTC
CDR3 protein: CASSWGGQFNYGYTF

J gene: TRBJ2-7
D gene: .
V gene: TRBV10-1
clone size: .
CDR3 DNA: TGCGCCGTTTGGGATCGAAAATTGAACTACGAGCAGTACTTC
CDR3 protein: CAVWDRKLNYEQYF

J gene: TRBJ1-2
D gene: .
V gene: TRBV6-1
clone size: few
CDR3 DNA: TGTGCCACGCCACTTGGGGGATCTTATGGCTACACCTTC
CDR3 protein: CATPLGGSYGYTF

J gene: TRBJ2-7
D gene: .
V gene: TRBV4-1
clone size: .
CDR3 DNA: TGCGCCAGCAGCCTTACGGGGGGCGTTCAGTACTTC
CDR3 protein: CASSLTGGVQYF

J gene: TRBJ1-2
D gene: TRBD1
V gene: TRBV15
clone size: .
CDR3 DNA: TGTGCCACCAGCAGACCCGGGACAGGGGGCTTCGGCTACACCTTC
CDR3 protein: CATSRPGTGGFGYTF

J gene: TRBJ1-5
D gene: TRBD1
V gene: TRBV6-5
clone size: .
CDR3 DNA: TGTGCCAGCAGTCCGACAGGGGGCGGCAATCAGCCCCAGCATTTT
CDR3 protein: CASSPTGGGNQPQHF

J gene: TRBJ1-6
D gene: .
V gene: TRBV18
clone size: .
CDR3 DNA: TGTGCCAGCTCACCAGGGGCGAATCACGGAGTGGGTAATTCACCCCTCCACTTT
CDR3 protein: CASSPGANHGVGNSPLHF

J gene: TRBJ2-6
D gene: TRBD1
V gene: TRBV28
clone size: .
CDR3 DNA: TGTGCCAGCAGTTCCCCCAACCAGGACAGGGGGGACTCTGGGGCCAACGTCCTGACTTTC
CDR3 protein: CASSSPNQDRGDSGANVLTF

J gene: TRBJ2-5
D gene: .
V gene: TRBV6-5
clone size: .
CDR3 DNA: TGTGCCAGCACGCTACAGGAGACCCAGTACTTC
CDR3 protein: CASTLQETQYF

J gene: TRBJ1-2
D gene: TRBD1
V gene: TRBV5-1
clone size: .
CDR3 DNA: TGCGCCAGCAGCTTGCAGGGTGGGGGACAGGCCTATAACTATGGCTACACCTTC
CDR3 protein: CASSLQGGGQAYNYGYTF

J gene: TRBJ1-2
D gene: TRBD1
V gene: TRBV5-1
clone size: .
CDR3 DNA: TGCGCCAGCAGCTTGGCCGACGGGACAGTCTATGGCTACACCTTC
CDR3 protein: CASSLADGTVYGYTF

J gene: TRBJ1-1
D gene: TRBD1
V gene: TRBV6-5
clone size: .
CDR3 DNA: TGTGCCAGCAGTTACTCTACAGGGGAGTGGAACACTGAAGCTTTCTTT
CDR3 protein: CASSYSTGEWNTEAFF

J gene: TRBJ2-7
D gene: .
V gene: TRBV28
clone size: .
CDR3 DNA: TGTGCCAGCAGATCCTTAACGGACTACGAGCAGTACTTC
CDR3 protein: CASRSLTDYEQYF

J gene: TRBJ2-7
D gene: .
V gene: TRBV2
clone size: .
CDR3 DNA: TGTGCCAGCAGAGGTTCTCGACAGACCGGATCCTACGAGCAGTACTTC
CDR3 protein: CASRGSRQTGSYEQYF

J gene: TRBJ1-3
D gene: .
V gene: TRBV4-1
clone size: once
CDR3 DNA: TGCGCCAGCAGCCAAGTAGGAGCCGGTACCACCATATATTTT
CDR3 protein: CASSQVGAGTTIYF

J gene: TRBJ2-5
D gene: TRBD2
V gene: TRBV11-2
clone size: .
CDR3 DNA: TGTGCCAGCAGCTCCCCCCGCGGGGGATATTCAGAGACCCAGTACTTC
CDR3 protein: CASSSPRGGYSETQYF

J gene: TRBJ2-7
D gene: TRBD2
V gene: TRBV5-6
clone size: once
CDR3 DNA: TGTGCCAGCAGCTTGGGGACTAGCGACTACGAGCAGTACTTC
CDR3 protein: CASSLGTSDYEQYF

J gene: TRBJ2-7
D gene: TRBD2
V gene: TRBV5-6
clone size: .
CDR3 DNA: TGTGCCAGCAGCTTGGGGGCGGGAGCTATCTACTACGAGCAGTACTTC
CDR3 protein: CASSLGAGAIYYEQYF

J gene: TRBJ2-3
D gene: .
V gene: TRBV4-1
clone size: .
CDR3 DNA: TGCGCCAGCAGCCAAGAAGGTTCGAGGTTCCCCGATACGCAGTATTTT
CDR3 protein: CASSQEGSRFPDTQYF

J gene: TRBJ1-1
D gene: TRBD1
V gene: TRBV7-9
clone size: .
CDR3 DNA: TGTGCCAGCGCAAACAGGGGTTGGACTGAAGCTTTCTTT
CDR3 protein: CASANRGWTEAFF

J gene: TRBJ2-4
D gene: .
V gene: TRBV6-5
clone size: .
CDR3 DNA: TGTGCCAGCAGTTACAACGGGCCGGAACCCAAAAACATTCAGTACTTC
CDR3 protein: CASSYNGPEPKNIQYF

J gene: TRBJ2-7
D gene: TRBD2
V gene: TRBV4-2
clone size: .
CDR3 DNA: TGTGCCAGCAGCCAAGATCTACTAGCGGGAGACGAGCAGTACTTC
CDR3 protein: CASSQDLLAGDEQYF

J gene: TRBJ2-7
D gene: TRBD1
V gene: TRBV28
clone size: .
CDR3 DNA: TGTGCCAGCAGTTTAGGGACAGTCTACTACGAGCAGTACTTC
CDR3 protein: CASSLGTVYYEQYF